The 14 T cell receptor beta chains listed next were all sequenced from one sample in a study of CD8 T cells in ankylosing spondylitis (TCRdb year 2017). The library relied on 5' RACE. The reads were generated on an Illumina HiSeq 2500. TCRdb reprocessed the public reads (quality trimming at Q25 with fastp, clone calling with MiXCR) and kept in-frame beta chains. Records with the same CDR3 protein are collapsed into one entry carrying the most frequent genes and DNA. For this sample there are 150,000 to 200,000 distinct CDR3 sequences; around 10% appear just once. The ten largest make up just under 30% of the sample. Sequences were obtained from blood, either unsorted or a sorted T cell fraction (not recorded which). The source is a male donor with ankylosing spondylitis or in good health (not recorded which).

This clonotype was detected many times. The V and J genes are TRBV5-8 and TRBJ2-1; TRBD2 matches 7 bases. The ends lost 4 bases at V and 8 bases at J; junction bases unmatched: 15. Germline V gene data show CDR1 as SGHTS and CDR2 as YDEGEE. The CDR3 consists of 16 residues. CDR3 bases: TGTGCCAGCAGCCCCACCGGGACTAAAAGCTTCGATGAGCAGTTCTTC. It specifies CASSPTGTKSFDEQFF.

This sequence joins TRBV7-2 and TRBJ1-1, with D possibly TRBD1 on 5 matching bases. Looked up from germline, CDR1 is SGHTA and CDR2 is FQGNSA. The CDR3 has 12 amino acids. V lost 5 bases and J lost 11, with 15 bases in between. CDR3 bases: TGTGCCAGCAGCCCCGTAGCAGGGTATGCTTTCTTT. It codes for CASSPVAGYAFF.

Ten or more counts support this clonotype. The rearrangement links TRBV29-1 to TRBJ2-1; possibly TRBD1 for D (5 bases). This CDR3 has 17 amino acids. Trimming stripped 4 bases from V and 0 bases from J, with 19 bases between. The germline gives CDR1 SQVTM, CDR2 ANQGSEA. CDR3 sequence (DNA): TGCAGCGTTGGGATGGGGCGACTTCAGAGCTCCTACAATGAGCAGTTCTTC. Translated: CSVGMGRLQSSYNEQFF.

In its sample, this clonotype was seen many times. The gene calls are TRBV6-2 or TRBV6-3 and TRBJ1-2; D is undetermined. The V end was cut by 7 bases, the J end by 0 bases, with 12 bases between. The CDR3 length is 14 residues. Germline lookup yields CDR1 MNHEY and CDR2 SVGEGT. The CDR3 sequence: CASTLGASNYGYTF. CDR3 in DNA: TGTGCCAGCACCCTGGGAGCCTCTAACTATGGCTACACCTTC.

The sample holds many counts of this clonotype. The CDR3 here is CASSLDQALLTGELFF. The CDR3, as DNA: TGCGCCAGCAGCTTGGACCAGGCACTCCTAACCGGGGAGCTGTTTTTT. V is TRBV5-1 and J is TRBJ2-2; D is ambiguous. From germline, CDR1 is SGHRS and CDR2 YFSETQ. The CDR3 loop spans 16 amino acids. V dropped 0 bases and J dropped 5 bases, with 14 bases sitting between them. Filled out from reference TRBV5-1 and TRBJ2-2, the complete variable domain reads KAGVTQTPRYLIKTRGQQVTLSCSPISGHRSVSWYQQTPGQGLQFLFEYFSETQRNKGNFPGRFSGRQFSNSRSEMNVSTLELGDSALYLCASSLDQALLTGELFFGEGSRLTVL.

There are many counts of this clonotype. The chain joins TRBV28 to TRBJ1-5; TRBD1 might be the D (5 bases). CDR1 and CDR2 (germline): MDHEN, SYDVKM. V lost 5 bases and J 6 bases, leaving 20 bases between the germline ends. This CDR3 is built from 16 residues. The CDR3 loop reads CASSPPGPGIVQPQHF. DNA for the CDR3: TGTGCCAGCAGTCCCCCCGGCCCAGGGATCGTTCAGCCCCAGCATTTT.

This clonotype has more than one count but fewer than ten. The rearrangement links TRBV14 to TRBJ2-2; possibly TRBD2 for D (6 bases). V was trimmed by 4 bases and J by 7 bases, leaving 7 bases between them. This CDR3 has 12 residues. The germline gives CDR1 SGHDN, CDR2 FVKESK. The CDR3 DNA follows: TGTGCCAGCAGCCTCGGGAGCGGGGAGCTGTTTTTT. Protein: CASSLGSGELFF. Together with reference TRBV14 and TRBJ2-2, the CDR3 gives the full variable domain: EAGVTQFPSHSVIEKGQTVTLRCDPISGHDNLYWYRRVMGKEIKFLLHFVKESKQDESGMPNNRFLAERTGGTYSTLKVQPAELEDSGVYFCASSLGSGELFFGEGSRLTVL.

CDR3 nucleotide sequence: TGCGCCAGCAGCTTGGGAGTCGAGCGGGACTACTCCTACGAGCAGTACTTC. Its translation: CASSLGVERDYSYEQYF. This chain uses TRBV5-1 with TRBJ2-7, with TRBD2 matching 7 bases. The CDR3 is made up of 17 amino acids. The germline V gene has CDR1 SGHRS and CDR2 YFSETQ. The V and J ends lost 0 bases and 0 bases, in that order; junction bases with no gene match: 9.

This clonotype was detected many times. Germline and junction disagree at one end, which may indicate a read error. The chain joins TRBV5-5 to TRBJ1-1; no definite D call. The V gene's germline CDR1 is SGHKS and CDR2 YYEKEE (reference sequence). The CDR3 has 12 residues. The CDR3 loop reads CASSLRGGQTLF. For the CDR3, the DNA is TGTGCCAGCAGCTTGCGGGGAGGGCAGACCTTATTT.

Ten or more counts support this clonotype. The rearrangement joins TRBV28 to TRBJ2-3; D is perhaps TRBD1 or TRBD2 (5 bases each). Germline V CDR1 and CDR2: MDHEN, SYDVKM. The CDR3 totals 15 residues. V was cut by 4 bases and J by 1 base, with 12 bases left in between. CDR3 residues: CASSSPRGRTDTQYF. The CDR3 DNA reads as TGTGCCAGCAGTTCCCCACGGGGACGCACAGATACGCAGTATTTT. Looking up the rest from reference TRBV28 and TRBJ2-3 gives the full variable domain: DVKVTQSSRYLVKRTGEKVFLECVQDMDHENMFWYRQDPGLGLRLIYFSYDVKMKEKGDIPEGYSVSREKKERFSLILESASTNQTSMYLCASSSPRGRTDTQYFGPGTRLTVL.

There are many counts of this clonotype. The V gene is TRBV10-3, the J gene TRBJ2-7; D is ambiguous. The germline V and J ends were trimmed by 0 bases and 5 bases, with 8 bases remaining between them. The CDR3 is 13 amino acids. Germline loops: CDR1 ENHRY, CDR2 SYGVKD. The CDR3 protein is CAISESTGHEQYF. Here the CDR3 DNA reads TGTGCCATCAGTGAGTCAACGGGCCACGAGCAGTACTTC.

This clonotype occurred many times. The V and J genes are TRBV12-3 or TRBV12-4 and TRBJ2-3; no firm D call. Trimming left V 2 bases short and J 6 bases short, with 12 bases between. The CDR3 runs 14 residues. The CDR3 DNA reads as TGTGCCAGCAGTTTAAGCCTTCCCACCGATACGCAGTATTTT. The encoded protein is CASSLSLPTDTQYF.

This clonotype was seen at least ten times. The V call is TRBV2, the J call TRBJ1-1; TRBD1 aligns across 7 bases. The germline V gene has CDR1 SNHLY and CDR2 FYNNEI. With 6 bases clipped from V and 0 bases from J, the junction kept 1 base outside the gene matches. The CDR3 is 13 residues long. CDR3 amino acids: CASRTGMNTEAFF. CDR3 coding DNA: TGTGCCAGCAGGACAGGGATGAACACTGAAGCTTTCTTT.

Remarks on this clonotype: A read error may explain this, as a much larger clone is one base away. The chain carries TRBV12-3 or TRBV12-4 and TRBJ1-4; D may be TRBD1 (5 bases). CDR3 length: 19 residues. This chain's CDR3 is CAISLTGGLGTTPNEKLFF. The CDR3 bases are TGTGCCATCAGTCTAACGGGGGGTCTGGGAACTACGCCTAATGAAAAACTGTTTTTT.